This TCR beta chain was captured in a study of blood T cell repertoires in COVID-19. As for the study in general: There were acute and convalescent COVID-19 samples, and they came from the United States, Italy and Spain. T cells, B-cell-depleted T cells, or PBMCs provided the cDNA or gDNA that served as material.

With 5 bases removed from V and 1 base from J, the gap between germline ends came to 5 bases. This CDR3 is 11 amino acids long. Germline V lookup: CDR1 SQVTM, CDR2 ANQGSEA. In the source study's methods: Nucleated cell counts were estimated from reference gene primer amplification. TCRdb keeps only in-frame clones here, not all; method: immunoSEQ multiplex PCR. That table supplies the V and J calls and clone size; D and trimming were determined from the DNA. The repertoire holds over 95,000 clones, with over 80% as singletons. Material: peripheral blood. This receptor was identified in an older man with active or convalescent COVID-19. The J gene is TRBJ1-1, the V gene TRBV29-1; no firm D call. The CDR3 bases are TGCAGCGTTCGCGAGAACACTGAAGCTTTCTTT. It encodes CSVRENTEAFF.